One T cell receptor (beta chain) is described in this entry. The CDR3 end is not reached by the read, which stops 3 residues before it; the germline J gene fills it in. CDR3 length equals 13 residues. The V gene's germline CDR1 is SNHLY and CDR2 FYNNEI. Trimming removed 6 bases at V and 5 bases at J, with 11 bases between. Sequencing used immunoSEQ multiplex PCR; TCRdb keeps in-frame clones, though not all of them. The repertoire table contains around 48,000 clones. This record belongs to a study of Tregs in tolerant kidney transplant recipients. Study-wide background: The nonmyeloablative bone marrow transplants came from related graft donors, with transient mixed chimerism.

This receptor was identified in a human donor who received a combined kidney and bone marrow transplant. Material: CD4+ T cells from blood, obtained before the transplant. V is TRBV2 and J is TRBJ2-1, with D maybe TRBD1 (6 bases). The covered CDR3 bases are TGTGCCAGCAGGTCGGACAGAAACAATGAG. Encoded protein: CASRSDRNNE. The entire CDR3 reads CASRSDRNNEQFF.